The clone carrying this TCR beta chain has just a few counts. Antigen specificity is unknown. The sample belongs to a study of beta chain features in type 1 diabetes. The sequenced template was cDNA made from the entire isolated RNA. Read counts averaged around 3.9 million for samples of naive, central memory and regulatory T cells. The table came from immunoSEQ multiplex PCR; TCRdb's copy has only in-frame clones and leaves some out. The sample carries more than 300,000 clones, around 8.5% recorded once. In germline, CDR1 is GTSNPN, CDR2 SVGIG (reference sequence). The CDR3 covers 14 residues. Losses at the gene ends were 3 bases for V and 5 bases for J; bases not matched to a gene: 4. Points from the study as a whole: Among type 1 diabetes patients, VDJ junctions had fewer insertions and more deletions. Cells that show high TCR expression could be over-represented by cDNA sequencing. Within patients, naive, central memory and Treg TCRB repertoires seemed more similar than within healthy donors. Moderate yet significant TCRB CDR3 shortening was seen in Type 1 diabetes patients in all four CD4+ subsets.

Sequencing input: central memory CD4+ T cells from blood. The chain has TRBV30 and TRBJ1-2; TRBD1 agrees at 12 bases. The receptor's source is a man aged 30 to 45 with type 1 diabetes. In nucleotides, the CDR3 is TGTGCCTGGAGGGGACAGGGGGCAGGGTATGGCTACACCTTC. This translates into CAWRGQGAGYGYTF.